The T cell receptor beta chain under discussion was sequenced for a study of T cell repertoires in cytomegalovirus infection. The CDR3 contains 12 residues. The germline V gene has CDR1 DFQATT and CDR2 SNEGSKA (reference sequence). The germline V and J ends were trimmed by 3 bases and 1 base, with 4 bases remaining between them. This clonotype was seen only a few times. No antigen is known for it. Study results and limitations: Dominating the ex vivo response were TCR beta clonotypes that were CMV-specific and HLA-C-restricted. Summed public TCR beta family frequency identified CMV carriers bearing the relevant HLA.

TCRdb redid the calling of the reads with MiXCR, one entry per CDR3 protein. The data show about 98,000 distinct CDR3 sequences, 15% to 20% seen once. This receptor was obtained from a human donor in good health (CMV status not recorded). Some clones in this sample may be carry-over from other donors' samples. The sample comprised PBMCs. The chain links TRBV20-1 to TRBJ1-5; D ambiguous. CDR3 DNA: TGCAGTGCTAGTATAAGCAATCAGCCCCAGCATTTT. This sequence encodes CSASISNQPQHF.